The 14 T cell receptor beta chains given below trace back to one sample, sequenced in a study of beta chain features in type 1 diabetes. As every portion of the isolated RNA was reverse transcribed, the sequencing read expressed TCRB transcripts. Method: immunoSEQ multiplex PCR; TCRdb's copy keeps in-frame clones and lacks some. The repertoire holds 350,000 to 450,000 clones, about 15% seen once, with roughly 0.036% in the top ten. Input material: naive CD4+ T cells from blood. These receptors were collected from a man younger than 40 in good health.

This clone has just a few counts. J is TRBJ2-1 and V is TRBV5-4, with D unclear. V dropped 1 base and J dropped 9 bases, with 5 bases sitting between them. This CDR3 is built from 11 residues. The germline V gene has CDR1 SGHNT and CDR2 YYREEE (reference sequence). CDR3 sequence (DNA): TGTGCCAGCAGCTTGCGGACTGAGCAGTTCTTC. Amino acid sequence: CASSLRTEQFF.

The gene calls are TRBV21-1 and TRBJ2-5. TRBV21-1 is a listed pseudogene. The CDR3 contains 13 residues. CDR3 bases: TGTGCCAGCAGGCGAGGGGTCGAGGAGACCCAGTACTTC. Translating gives CASRRGVEETQYF.

The chain is built from TRBV29-1 and TRBJ2-2; D not certain. CDR3 length: 15 residues. Germline CDR1 SQVTM, CDR2 ANQGSEA. V dropped 2 bases and J dropped 0 bases, with 10 bases sitting between them. CDR3 protein: CSVEQRLTNTGELFF. CDR3 bases: TGCAGCGTTGAACAGCGCCTAACGAACACCGGGGAGCTGTTTTTT.

This chain links TRBV30 with TRBJ1-2; D gene unclear. Germline CDR1 is GTSNPN and CDR2 is SVGIG (reference sequence). The CDR3 contains 12 residues. V dropped 2 bases and J dropped 6 bases, with 10 bases sitting between them. CDR3 amino acids: CAWSPWMDGYTF. CDR3 sequence (DNA): TGTGCCTGGAGTCCTTGGATGGATGGCTACACCTTC.

This clone was recorded a few times. The chain uses TRBV19 and TRBJ2-3; 11 bases match TRBD2. Germline trimming cut 1 base from V and 6 bases from J; bases unmatched to any gene: 9. Germline V lookup: CDR1 LNHDA, CDR2 SQIVND (reference sequence). The CDR3 consists of 17 residues. In nucleotides, the CDR3 is TGTGCCAGTAGTATAGGTGCACTAGCGGGGGTAGGCGATACGCAGTATTTT. Protein: CASSIGALAGVGDTQYF.

This chain connects TRBV2 to TRBJ2-1; 9 nucleotides line up with TRBD2. This CDR3 is 14 amino acids long. CDR1 is SNHLY, CDR2 FYNNEI, per germline. The V and J ends lost 4 bases and 2 bases, in that order; junction bases with no gene match: 0. CDR3 protein: CASSGLAAYNEQFF. The CDR3 nucleotides read TGTGCCAGCAGTGGACTAGCGGCCTACAATGAGCAGTTCTTC.

The gene calls are TRBV9 and TRBJ2-7; possibly TRBD1 for D (6 bases). The CDR3 contains 15 residues. Germline-derived CDR1 and CDR2 are SGDLS and YYNGEE. Trimming pared 0 bases from V and 1 base from J, leaving 11 bases between. CDR3 DNA: TGTGCCAGCAGCGTAGACGAGGACAGTTCCTACGAGCAGTACTTC. It translates to CASSVDEDSSYEQYF.

On this clone itself: At one boundary the junction diverges from the germline segment, which might be a read error. J is TRBJ1-2 and V is TRBV30, with D unclear. Germline V gene lookup returns CDR1 GTSNPN and CDR2 SVGIG (reference sequence). The CDR3 runs to 13 residues. CDR3 protein: CAWSVRQLGPSRF. The CDR3 DNA is TGTGCCTGGAGTGTAAGGCAGCTGGGCCCGTCTCGCTTC.

As for this clone: One base away lies a much larger clone, so this may be a sequencing read error. This chain links TRBV7-2 with TRBJ2-1; D is uncertain. The V gene lost 5 bases and the J gene lost 2 bases, with 1 base spanning the gap. Germline V gene data show CDR1 as SGHTA and CDR2 as FQGNSA. The CDR3 is made up of 11 amino acids. CDR3 loop: CASSAYNEQFF. The CDR3 bases are TGTGCCAGCAGCGCCTACAATGAGCAGTTCTTC.

The table lists this clone with a few counts. The same CDR3 arises from other DNA sequences in this sample as well. The chain links TRBV10-3 to TRBJ2-5; D is undetermined. Germline V lookup: CDR1 ENHRY, CDR2 SYGVKD. Trimming left V 0 bases short and J 5 bases short, with 1 base between. This CDR3 is 11 amino acids long. CDR3 sequence: CAISESETQYF. In nucleotides, the CDR3 is TGTGCCATCAGTGAGTCGGAGACCCAGTACTTC.

On this clone itself: Other DNA sequences from this sample encode an identical CDR3 as well. The V call is TRBV9, the J call TRBJ1-6; D uncertain. The V end was cut by 2 bases, the J end by 0 bases, with 9 bases between. This CDR3 region has 16 residues. Germline-derived CDR1 and CDR2 are SGDLS and YYNGEE. The CDR3 sequence is CASSVEGSSYNSPLHF. The CDR3 nucleotides read TGTGCCAGCAGCGTCGAAGGGAGCTCCTATAATTCACCCCTCCACTTT.

This clone came up a few times. The chain joins TRBV5-1 to TRBJ2-3; 7 bases are shared with TRBD2. From germline, CDR1 is SGHRS and CDR2 YFSETQ. This CDR3 comprises 15 residues. The V gene end was trimmed by 4 bases and the J gene end by 6 bases; junction bases not matched to a gene: 11. In nucleotides, the CDR3 is TGCGCCAGCAGCCCCAGCGGGACCGTCTTTGATACGCAGTATTTT. Protein product: CASSPSGTVFDTQYF.

This chain links TRBV6-6 with TRBJ1-1; D is uncertain. Per the germline V gene, CDR1 is MNHNY and CDR2 is SVGAGI (reference sequence). CDR3 size: 11 residues. V was cut by 5 bases and J by 5 bases, with 6 bases left in between. For the CDR3, the DNA is TGTGCCAGCAGTCCAAGGACTGAAGCTTTCTTT. Encoded protein: CASSPRTEAFF.

In its sample, this clone was seen a few times. This chain uses TRBV11-2 with TRBJ2-1, with D maybe TRBD2 (6 bases). The ends were cut back, 3 bases at V and 2 bases at J, with 14 bases in the middle. The V gene's germline CDR1 is SGHAT and CDR2 FQNNGV. CDR3 length equals 16 residues. The CDR3 DNA sequence: TGTGCCAGCAGCTTCACCGGGAGAAAGACCTACAATGAGCAGTTCTTC. Its protein is CASSFTGRKTYNEQFF.